A selection of T cell receptor beta chains follows, all from one sample in a study of blood T cell repertoires in COVID-19. The table came from immunoSEQ multiplex PCR; TCRdb's copy has only in-frame clones and leaves some out. The repertoire holds 260,000 or so clones, with 70% to 90% as singletons. The specimen sequenced was PBMCs or T cells enriched from blood (not recorded which). These receptor sequences come from a man aged 18 to 30 who had recovered from COVID-19. The CDR3 runs from the conserved cysteine through the conserved F or W. A D gene is named only where the DNA matches it firmly. Clone size is shown for a subset of rows, as once, few, many or a class of expanded clone.

TRBD2	TRBJ2-3	TRBV10-3	-	TGTGCCATCAGTGCAACTAGCGGGGGAACAGATACGCAGTATTTT	CAISATSGGTDTQYF
TRBD1	TRBJ1-6	TRBV27	-	TGTGCCAGCAGTCCACGGACAGGGGGCCCCTATAATTCACCCCTCCACTTT	CASSPRTGGPYNSPLHF
-	TRBJ2-2	TRBV6-5	-	TGTGCCAGCACCTTAATGAGGGCCACCGGGGAGCTGTTTTTT	CASTLMRATGELFF
-	TRBJ1-1	TRBV24-1	-	TGTGCCACGACGGGAGAGAACACTGAAGCTTTCTTT	CATTGENTEAFF
-	TRBJ2-2	TRBV18	few	TGTGCCAGCTCACCAGACGGACTCAGGAACACCGGGGAGCTGTTTTTT	CASSPDGLRNTGELFF
-	TRBJ1-1	TRBV9	-	TGTGCCAGCAGCCATGCCGGAGGGGACACTGAAGCTTTCTTT	CASSHAGGDTEAFF
TRBD2	TRBJ2-2	TRBV18	once	TGTGCCAGCTCACAGACTAGCAGCACCGGGGAGCTGTTTTTT	CASSQTSSTGELFF
-	TRBJ1-6	TRBV19	-	TGTGCCAGTACCATCACAGGGAATAATTCACCCCTCCACTTT	CASTITGNNSPLHF
TRBD1	TRBJ1-6	TRBV24-1	once	TGTGCCACCAGTGAGCCGGGACAGAATTCACCCCTCCACTTT	CATSEPGQNSPLHF
TRBD1	TRBJ1-5	TRBV2	few	TGTGCCAGCAGTGAGACAGGGTTCAATCAGCCCCAGCATTTT	CASSETGFNQPQHF
TRBD2	TRBJ2-1	TRBV9	once	TGTGCCAGCATGCCGGGACTAGCGCCGGGGAGCTCCTACAATGAGCAGTTCTTC	CASMPGLAPGSSYNEQFF
-	TRBJ1-1	TRBV5-4	few	TGTGCCAGCAGCTTGTCTAGGGGGAACACTGAAGCTTTCTTT	CASSLSRGNTEAFF
-	TRBJ2-3	TRBV30	-	TGTGCCTGGACCACGGGACTTGGGGATACGCAGTATTTT	CAWTTGLGDTQYF
-	TRBJ1-1	TRBV7-9	-	TGTGCCAGCAGCTTTGCGGAGAACACTGAAGCTTTCTTT	CASSFAENTEAFF
TRBD2	TRBJ2-3	TRBV2	-	TGTGCCAGCAGCCTAGCGGGGGGCACAGATACGCAGTATTTT	CASSLAGGTDTQYF
-	TRBJ2-7	TRBV6-5	once	TGTGCCAGCAGCCAGGGACTGAGCTCCTACGAGCAGTACTTC	CASSQGLSSYEQYF
-	TRBJ2-3	TRBV4-1	many	TGCGCCAGCAGCCTAGCGGAGACTCCTAGCACAGATACGCAGTATTTT	CASSLAETPSTDTQYF
-	TRBJ2-7	TRBV14	-	TGTGCCAGCAGCCGGGGACAAGGAAGGACCTACGAGCAGTACTTC	CASSRGQGRTYEQYF
-	TRBJ1-1	TRBV6-4	-	TGTGCCAGCAGTGCCTCAACCAGGGACACTGAAGCTTTCTTT	CASSASTRDTEAFF
TRBD1	TRBJ1-1	TRBV20-1	-	TGCAGTGCTAGTCCGTCCAACAAGGGACAGCTAAACACTGAAGCTTTCTTT	CSASPSNKGQLNTEAFF
TRBD1	TRBJ2-2	TRBV7-9	-	TGTGCCAGCAGCCAAGACAGGGCGGTAACCGGGGAGCTGTTTTTT	CASSQDRAVTGELFF
TRBD1	TRBJ2-1	TRBV3-1/TRBV3-2	-	TGTGCCAGCAGTCCGTCCCGGGACAGGGTTAATGAGCAGTTCTTC	CASSPSRDRVNEQFF
-	TRBJ2-1	TRBV25-1	-	TGTGCCAGCAGTGCCTGGGGCCAGAGCTCCTACAATGAGCAGTTCTTC	CASSAWGQSSYNEQFF
-	TRBJ1-5	TRBV28	-	TGTGCCAGCAGCTCCTCGGGACAAGGTCTGCATTTT	CASSSSGQGLHF
TRBD2	TRBJ2-5	TRBV5-1	few	TGCGCCAGCAGCTTGTGGGGCGGACTAGCGGGTGTTGAAGAGACCCAGTACTTC	CASSLWGGLAGVEETQYF
-	TRBJ1-4	TRBV4-2	-	TGTGCCAGCAGCCCCGAGAGGACAGCTAATGAAAAACTGTTTTTT	CASSPERTANEKLFF
-	TRBJ1-5	TRBV6-5	-	TGTGCCAGCAGTTACTCCGCCAGAAGCAATCAGCCCCAGCATTTT	CASSYSARSNQPQHF
-	TRBJ2-2	TRBV3-1/TRBV3-2	once	TGTGCCAGCAGCCTCGGCCCTTTCTCGGGCACCGGGGAGCTGTTTTTT	CASSLGPFSGTGELFF
TRBD1	TRBJ2-7	TRBV3-1/TRBV3-2	once	TGTGCCAGCAGCCAGGGACAGGGTTACGAGCAGTACTTC	CASSQGQGYEQYF
-	TRBJ2-7	TRBV7-9	-	TGTGCCAGCAGCTTACTCGTCAACGGTTACGAGCAGTACTTC	CASSLLVNGYEQYF
-	TRBJ2-7	TRBV29-1	-	TGCAGCGTTCTAAGACGGAGATCCCACGAGCAGTACTTC	CSVLRRRSHEQYF
TRBD1	TRBJ1-6	TRBV30	-	TGTGCCTGGACGACAGGGGGGGGCTCCTATAATTCACCCCTCCACTTT	CAWTTGGGSYNSPLHF
TRBD1	TRBJ1-5	TRBV6-5	-	TGTGCCAGCAGAGCCATGACAGGGGCGGGTCAGCCCCAGCATTTT	CASRAMTGAGQPQHF
-	TRBJ2-1	TRBV19	-	TGTGCCAGTAGTATAGTCAAGACAGGCTACAATGAGCAGTTCTTC	CASSIVKTGYNEQFF
TRBD2	TRBJ2-1	TRBV9	-	TGTGCCAGCAGCCGAGGGGCTAGCGGATCGAACAATGAGCAGTTCTTC	CASSRGASGSNNEQFF
TRBD2	TRBJ2-1	TRBV11-3	-	TGTGCCAGCAGCCGGGGGGGGAGTCACAATGAGCAGTTCTTC	CASSRGGSHNEQFF
TRBD1	TRBJ1-1	TRBV5-6	-	TGTGCCAGCAGCTTTACAGGGGGAAACACTGAAGCTTTCTTT	CASSFTGGNTEAFF
-	TRBJ2-5	TRBV7-8	-	TGTGCCAGCAGCTTAGACGGACGAGGAGGAGAGACCCAGTACTTC	CASSLDGRGGETQYF
-	TRBJ2-7	TRBV7-9	-	TGTGCCAGCAGCTTAGTTCTTCAGGAGCAGTACTTC	CASSLVLQEQYF
-	TRBJ2-2	TRBV29-1	once	TGCAGCGTTCGGGGGGCTACCGGGGAGCTGTTTTTT	CSVRGATGELFF
TRBD2	TRBJ2-5	TRBV5-4	-	TGTGCCAGCAGCTTCGAAGCGGGGGCCCTACAAGAGACCCAGTACTTC	CASSFEAGALQETQYF
TRBD1	TRBJ1-2	TRBV25-1	once	TGTGCCAGCAGTGCGTACAGGGGTTGGGGCTACACCTTC	CASSAYRGWGYTF